A single sample is the source of the 32 T cell receptor beta chains below, sequenced in a study of regulatory T cells in long-lasting Graves disease. To make TCR beta libraries, researchers used iRepertoire HTBI primers and Arm-PCR of CDR3 regions. In TCRdb, the multiplex PCR reads were re-called with MiXCR into one record per CDR3 protein. Of 500,000 to 800,000 distinct CDR3 sequences listed, 30% are singletons. The time point: persistent/refractory GD, antithyroid drugs over 5 years with positive TRAb. Researchers made the TCR library from RNA that was extracted from PBMCs. The specimen was peripheral blood mononuclear cells (PBMCs), collected when the disease was refractory, from a patient treated with antithyroid drugs. The receptors derive from a female donor with Graves disease.

CDR3 residues: CASSLVASTYEQYF. The CDR3 DNA reads TGCGCCAGCAGCTTGGTCGCCAGCACCTACGAGCAGTACTTC. V is TRBV5-1 and J is TRBJ2-7; D not certain. With 0 bases removed from V and 2 bases from J, the gap between germline ends came to 9 bases. Per germline, CDR1 SGHRS and CDR2 YFSETQ. The CDR3 contains 14 residues.

The chain combines TRBV6-4 with TRBJ2-4; 9 nucleotides agree with TRBD2. This CDR3 is built from 14 residues. Germline V gene lookup returns CDR1 MRHNA and CDR2 SNTAGT. V was clipped by 3 bases and J by 7 bases; unmatched bases: 4. The CDR3 coding sequence is TGTGCCAGCAGTGAGGGGGCGGGAGGGAACATTCAGTACTTC. It is translated as CASSEGAGGNIQYF.

This clonotype has a handful of counts. The chain employs TRBV15 and TRBJ1-2; TRBD1 matches 8 bases. The ends lost 0 bases at V and 7 bases at J; junction bases unmatched: 7. Germline CDR1 and CDR2: LNHNV and YYDKDF (reference sequence). The length of the CDR3 is 15 residues. The CDR3 loop reads CATSRDGTQGGGYTF. The CDR3 DNA follows: TGTGCCACCAGCAGAGATGGGACACAGGGGGGTGGCTACACCTTC.

This clonotype was detected many times. Here the CDR3 DNA reads TGTGCCAGCAGTTTACTGGGAGGACAGGGGTCGAACACTGAAGCTTTCTTT. Translation: CASSLLGGQGSNTEAFF. The rearrangement uses TRBV28 and TRBJ1-1, with 9 bases lining up with TRBD1. The germline V gene has CDR1 MDHEN and CDR2 SYDVKM. V lost 2 bases to trimming and J lost 1 base; unmatched junction nucleotides: 8. This CDR3 is 17 amino acids long.

The chain employs TRBV30 and TRBJ1-1; 9 nucleotides line up with TRBD1. Germline V gene data show CDR1 as GTSNPN and CDR2 as SVGIG (reference sequence). V was clipped by 3 bases and J by 6 bases; unmatched bases: 5. CDR3 length equals 13 residues. The CDR3 region is CAWSPDRGAEAFF. The CDR3 DNA is TGTGCCTGGAGCCCCGACAGGGGGGCTGAAGCTTTCTTT. Full variable domain (missing parts from reference TRBV30 and TRBJ1-1): SQTIHQWPATLVQPVGSPLSLECTVEGTSNPNLYWYRQAAGRGLQLLFYSVGIGQISSEVPQNLSASRPQDRQFILSSKKLLLSDSGFYLCAWSPDRGAEAFFGQGTRLTVV.

The table lists this clonotype with a few counts. The chain employs TRBV29-1 and TRBJ2-7; D possibly matches TRBD1 or TRBD2 (5 bases each). The CDR3 length is 12 residues. Per the germline V gene, CDR1 is SQVTM and CDR2 is ANQGSEA. CDR3 amino acids: CTLDGASYEQYF. The CDR3 region has the DNA TGCACCCTGGACGGGGCGTCCTACGAGCAGTACTTC.

This clonotype was found a few times. The chain has TRBV30 and TRBJ2-7; D is possibly TRBD1 (6 bases). This CDR3 is built from 13 residues. The germline V gene encodes CDR1 GTSNPN and CDR2 SVGIG (reference sequence). Trimming left V 0 bases short and J 2 bases short, with 8 bases between. The CDR3 spells CAWSVRQAYEQYF. The DNA for the CDR3 is TGTGCCTGGAGTGTAAGACAGGCCTACGAGCAGTACTTC. Looking up the rest from reference TRBV30 and TRBJ2-7 gives the full variable domain: SQTIHQWPATLVQPVGSPLSLECTVEGTSNPNLYWYRQAAGRGLQLLFYSVGIGQISSEVPQNLSASRPQDRQFILSSKKLLLSDSGFYLCAWSVRQAYEQYFGPGTRLTVT.

The chain combines TRBV9 with TRBJ2-2, with 8 bases matching TRBD2. The germline gives CDR1 SGDLS, CDR2 YYNGEE. The CDR3 has 19 residues. V trimming: 4 bases; J trimming: 0 bases; junction bases outside the gene matches: 14. The chain's CDR3 is CASSHSLAGRLTNTGELFF. The CDR3 nucleotides read TGTGCCAGCAGCCACAGTTTAGCGGGGAGACTTACGAACACCGGGGAGCTGTTTTTT.

This chain joins TRBV5-6 and TRBJ1-1, with no clear D. The CDR3 is 13 amino acids. Germline V lookup: CDR1 SGHDT, CDR2 YYEEEE. V lost 1 base and J 11 bases, leaving 15 bases between the germline ends. The CDR3 loop reads CASSLTTNPRAFF. The DNA of the CDR3 is TGTGCCAGCAGCTTGACCACGAACCCGAGGGCTTTCTTT.

This clonotype was recorded many times. V gene TRBV28 combines with J gene TRBJ1-2; D possibly corresponds to TRBD1 (6 bases). CDR3 size: 14 residues. V dropped 2 bases and J dropped 3 bases, with 10 bases sitting between them. Germline V CDR1 and CDR2: MDHEN, SYDVKM. This CDR3 is CASSLRGADYGYTF. The CDR3 DNA sequence: TGTGCCAGCAGTTTACGGGGGGCAGACTATGGCTACACCTTC.

A single count supports this clonotype. V usage is TRBV19 and J usage is TRBJ1-1, with 8 bases that match TRBD1. Trimming removed 3 bases from V and 4 bases from J; junction bases left unmatched: 7. Germline-derived CDR1 and CDR2 are LNHDA and SQIVND (reference sequence). There are 15 residues in the CDR3. In nucleotides, the CDR3 is TGTGCCAGTAGTATTGGGACAGGTTCGAGCACTGAAGCTTTCTTT. Residues: CASSIGTGSSTEAFF.

As to this clonotype: The junction and the germline gene differ at one end; a read error may be behind it. CDR3 bases: TGCGCCAGCAGCTCCCTTGACAGGGGGTCCTACGAGCAGTACTTC. Amino acid sequence: CASSSLDRGSYEQYF. This sequence joins TRBV5-8 and TRBJ2-7; 9 nucleotides match TRBD1. This CDR3 has 15 residues. Germline V gene data show CDR1 as SGHTS and CDR2 as YDEGEE.

The table lists this clonotype with a few counts. This sequence joins TRBV10-1 and TRBJ2-2; the D gene is possibly TRBD1 (5 bases). Trimming removed 3 bases at V and 8 bases at J, with 10 bases between. Germline loops: CDR1 WNHNN, CDR2 SYGVQD (reference sequence). The CDR3 totals 13 residues. CDR3: CASSERGKGELFF. The DNA for the CDR3 is TGCGCCAGCAGTGAAAGGGGAAAGGGGGAGCTGTTTTTT.

The rearrangement joins TRBV20-1 to TRBJ1-4, with D tentatively TRBD1 (5 bases). The CDR3 is 13 residues long. Looked up from germline, CDR1 is DFQATT and CDR2 is SNEGSKA (reference sequence). The V end was cut by 6 bases, the J end by 2 bases, with 10 bases between. CDR3 protein: CSASRATNEKLFF. CDR3 sequence (DNA): TGCAGTGCCTCCAGGGCTACTAATGAAAAACTGTTTTTT.

This clonotype was seen a few times. J is TRBJ1-2 and V is TRBV20-1, with a possible D match to TRBD1 (6 bases). The germline CDR1 and CDR2 sequences are DFQATT and SNEGSKA (reference sequence). The CDR3 totals 14 residues. The germline V and J ends were trimmed by 0 bases and 4 bases, with 12 bases remaining between them. The CDR3 DNA sequence: TGCAGTGCTAGAGAACACAGGGATGGCTATGGCTACACCTTC. Its protein product is CSAREHRDGYGYTF.

A few counts support this clonotype. The CDR3 sequence: CATSRPGTGDYEQYF. CDR3 DNA: TGTGCCACCAGCAGACCAGGGACAGGAGACTACGAGCAGTACTTC. V usage is TRBV15 and J usage is TRBJ2-7; TRBD1 aligns across 8 bases. Looked up from germline, CDR1 is LNHNV and CDR2 is YYDKDF (reference sequence). V trimming: 2 bases; J trimming: 3 bases; junction bases outside the gene matches: 6. This CDR3 is built from 15 residues.

A few counts support this clonotype. V is TRBV6-1 and J is TRBJ2-7; 14 nucleotides align to TRBD2. Losses at the gene ends were 4 bases for V and 3 bases for J; bases not matched to a gene: 5. The CDR3 has 16 residues. The V gene's germline CDR1 is MNHNS and CDR2 SASEGT. The DNA for the CDR3 is TGTGCCAGCAGTGCGGGACTAGCGGGAGATGGCTACGAGCAGTACTTC. Protein sequence: CASSAGLAGDGYEQYF.

The chain employs TRBV28 and TRBJ1-3; 7 nucleotides match TRBD1. The CDR3 is 14 residues long. CDR1 is MDHEN, CDR2 SYDVKM, per germline. V lost 7 bases and J lost 0; bases outside the gene matches: 3. In nucleotides, the CDR3 is TGTGCCAGCAATCAGGGGGACTCTGGAAACACCATATATTTT. Translating it yields CASNQGDSGNTIYF.

This rearrangement joins TRBV6-1 to TRBJ2-2; 10 nucleotides match TRBD2. The CDR3 loop spans 16 amino acids. With V trimmed by 3 bases and J by 4 bases, 5 bases remained unmatched. The germline gives CDR1 MNHNS, CDR2 SASEGT. CDR3 DNA sequence: TGTGCCAGCAGTGACCCACTAGCGGGAAGCACCGGGGAGCTGTTTTTT. Residues: CASSDPLAGSTGELFF.

This clonotype was detected only a few times. This chain connects TRBV5-1 to TRBJ2-2; possibly TRBD1 for D (5 bases). CDR1 and CDR2 (germline): SGHRS, YFSETQ. Trimming took off 6 bases at V and 1 base at J, with 10 bases between the two ends. The CDR3 has 14 amino acids. The CDR3 DNA reads TGCGCCAGCAACCTTGGACAGAACACCGGGGAGCTGTTTTTT. It codes for CASNLGQNTGELFF.

This chain uses TRBV19 with TRBJ1-2, with no clear D. There are 15 residues in the CDR3. Germline V CDR1 and CDR2: LNHDA, SQIVND (reference sequence). V lost 1 base and J lost 4, with 13 bases in between. CDR3 amino acids: CASSIGPDPIYGYTF. The CDR3 nucleotides are TGTGCCAGTAGTATAGGGCCAGATCCTATCTATGGCTACACCTTC.

As to this clonotype: A much larger clone lies one base from this, so it may be a read error. This chain connects TRBV27 to TRBJ1-1, with TRBD1 matching over 7 bases. The CDR3 covers 15 residues. With V trimmed by 5 bases and J by 1 base, 7 bases remained unmatched. Germline V gene sequence: CDR1 MNHEY, CDR2 SMNVEV (reference sequence). DNA for the CDR3: TGTGCCAGCAGTAAGAGACAGGGAAGGAACACTGAAGCTTTCTTT. Protein product: CASSKRQGRNTEAFF.

The rearrangement uses TRBV20-1 and TRBJ2-7; no reliable D call. V dropped 3 bases and J dropped 3 bases, with 18 bases sitting between them. CDR3 size: 15 residues. The germline V gene encodes CDR1 DFQATT and CDR2 SNEGSKA (reference sequence). The CDR3 DNA reads as TGCAGTGCTAGGAATACCGCTAGTTTAAGCTACGAGCAGTACTTC. This codes for CSARNTASLSYEQYF.

This clonotype was picked up a small number of times. The chain couples TRBV29-1 to TRBJ1-1; tentatively, D is TRBD1 (6 bases). Germline V gene sequence: CDR1 SQVTM, CDR2 ANQGSEA. The CDR3 loop spans 14 amino acids. The germline V and J ends were trimmed by 4 bases and 4 bases, with 16 bases remaining between them. The CDR3 region has the DNA TGCAGCGTTGTGCGGGGGGCCAGATCCACTGAAGCTTTCTTT. It translates to CSVVRGARSTEAFF.

This sequence joins TRBV12-3 or TRBV12-4 and TRBJ1-5, with D unclear. V was shortened by 3 bases and J by 4 bases, with 7 bases between the two germline ends. This CDR3 spans 13 amino acids. The CDR3 DNA reads TGTGCCAGCAGTTTCATCGAAAATCAGCCCCAGCATTTT. This sequence encodes CASSFIENQPQHF.

The CDR3: CASSDWEETEAFF. The CDR3 nucleotides are TGTGCCAGCAGTGATTGGGAGGAAACTGAAGCTTTCTTT. The chain recombines TRBV2 with TRBJ1-1; D is unresolved. CDR1 is SNHLY, CDR2 FYNNEI, per germline. There are 13 residues in the CDR3. V was pared by 3 bases and J by 5 bases, with 10 bases between. Filled out from reference TRBV2 and TRBJ1-1, the complete variable domain reads EPEVTQTPSHQVTQMGQEVILRCVPISNHLYFYWYRQILGQKVEFLVSFYNNEISEKSEIFDDQFSVERPDGSNFTLKIRSTKLEDSAMYFCASSDWEETEAFFGQGTRLTVV.

The sample holds many counts of this clonotype. This chain connects TRBV6-1 to TRBJ1-1, with TRBD1 matching 7 bases. From germline, CDR1 is MNHNS and CDR2 SASEGT. This CDR3 contains 14 residues. V dropped 5 bases and J dropped 3; count of bases not matched to a gene: 6. The CDR3 here is CASSRGQGDTEAFF. The CDR3 DNA reads TGTGCCAGCAGTCGGGGGCAGGGGGACACTGAAGCTTTCTTT.

V usage is TRBV20-1 and J usage is TRBJ2-2, with D unclear. Deletions cut 3 bases from V and 1 base from J, with 12 bases between. Looked up from germline, CDR1 is DFQATT and CDR2 is SNEGSKA (reference sequence). The CDR3 length is 15 residues. Written as DNA, the CDR3 is TGCAGTGCTAGGAGTAGCAACGTGAACACCGGGGAGCTGTTTTTT. It encodes CSARSSNVNTGELFF.

The chain joins TRBV5-1 to TRBJ1-1; D is possibly TRBD1 (5 bases). The CDR3 is made up of 14 amino acids. V dropped 6 bases and J dropped 4 bases, with 16 bases sitting between them. From germline, CDR1 is SGHRS and CDR2 YFSETQ. The DNA for the CDR3 is TGCGCCAGCAACCCTGTTGCAGGGCCCACTGAAGCTTTCTTT. It yields the protein CASNPVAGPTEAFF.

The chain links TRBV5-1 to TRBJ1-1; 8 nucleotides line up with TRBD1. The germline V gene encodes CDR1 SGHRS and CDR2 YFSETQ. With 6 bases clipped from V and 4 bases from J, the junction kept 8 bases outside the gene matches. There are 14 residues in the CDR3. The CDR3 region is CASKKTGETTEAFF. The CDR3 DNA reads as TGCGCCAGCAAGAAGACAGGGGAGACCACTGAAGCTTTCTTT.

The sample holds a few counts of this clonotype. The V gene is TRBV27, the J gene TRBJ2-7, with D possibly matching TRBD2 (6 bases). CDR1 and CDR2 (germline): MNHEY, SMNVEV (reference sequence). V gave up 2 bases and J gave up 4 bases, with 12 bases separating them. The CDR3 covers 14 residues. Here the CDR3 reads CASSLGGMTYEQYF. CDR3 nucleotides: TGTGCCAGCAGTTTAGGCGGGATGACGTACGAGCAGTACTTC.

Many counts were recorded for this clonotype. The CDR3 loop reads CASSARGHSYEQYF. CDR3 sequence (DNA): TGTGCCAGCAGTGCCCGGGGCCACTCCTACGAGCAGTACTTC. The J gene is TRBJ2-7, the V gene TRBV2; D possibly uses TRBD1 or TRBD2 (5 bases each). Germline CDR1 is SNHLY and CDR2 is FYNNEI. This CDR3 has 14 residues. V lost 4 bases to trimming and J lost 0 bases, with 10 bases between them.